The clone carrying this T cell receptor beta chain has only a few counts. The antigen is not known. This sample was included in a study of long-term antiretroviral therapy in people with HIV. People in the study who had HIV all got their treatment in the United States. An immunoSEQ assay, version v3.0, was performed at survey level. Clones were sequenced by immunoSEQ multiplex PCR, and TCRdb holds only the in-frame ones, with some missing. The sample records tens of thousands of clones, 76% being singletons. Study results and limitations: Increased diversity was seen after ART, yet it remained lower than in transplant donor controls. Blood collection from about 2003 to 2018 possibly occurred under older ART regimens. Repertoire composition at all time points was dominated by clones that had expanded before ART.

Sequenced here: unsorted PBMCs, sampled 1.1 years before starting antiretroviral therapy. This clonotype was sampled from a woman aged 40 to 50 with HIV.

As DNA, the CDR3 is TGTGCCAGTAGTAGGACTAGCGGGAGGGCCCCCGACACCGGGGAGCTGTTTTTT. It yields the protein CASSRTSGRAPDTGELFF. The chain employs TRBV19 and TRBJ2-2, with 15 bases matching TRBD2. The CDR3 covers 18 residues. Germline assignment: CDR1 LNHDA and CDR2 SQIVND (reference sequence). Trimming at V came to 4 bases and at J to 3 bases, leaving 6 bases not matched to a gene. Full variable domain (missing parts from reference TRBV19 and TRBJ2-2): DGGITQSPKYLFRKEGQNVTLSCEQNLNHDAMYWYRQDPGQGLRLIYYSQIVNDFQKGDIAEGYSVSREKKESFPLTVTSAQKNPTAFYLCASSRTSGRAPDTGELFFGEGSRLTVL.